The 11 T cell receptor beta chains below all came from one sample that was sequenced in a study of T cell responses to AZD1222 COVID-19 vaccine. TCRdb's table, derived via immunoSEQ multiplex PCR, lists solely in-frame clones and lacks some. The sample has 100,000 to 150,000 clones; around 86% are singletons. This specimen was peripheral blood, taken on day 0 of AZD1222 vaccination. The source of these receptors is an adult in good health.

This clone came up a few times. Other DNA sequences in this sample translate to the same CDR3. The chain uses TRBV7-2 and TRBJ2-7, with D possibly TRBD2 on 6 matching bases. The CDR3 sequence is 14 residues long. V was pared by 6 bases and J by 0 bases, with 12 bases between. The germline CDR1 and CDR2 sequences are SGHTA and FQGNSA. This CDR3 is CASRGAGSSYEQYF. In nucleotides, the CDR3 is TGTGCCAGCAGAGGGGCGGGAAGCTCCTACGAGCAGTACTTC.

This clone was seen many times. The chain recombines TRBV24-1 with TRBJ2-2, with D perhaps assigned TRBD1 or TRBD2 (6 bases each). The length of the CDR3 is 17 residues. V lost 8 bases and J lost 1, with 19 bases in between. Germline CDR1 and CDR2: KGHDR and SFDVKD. Written as DNA, the CDR3 is TGTGCCACCAAAAGTAGTTGGGGGGCTCAGAACACCGGGGAGCTGTTTTTT. Encoded protein: CATKSSWGAQNTGELFF.

The chain is built from TRBV28 and TRBJ1-4; D not resolved. With 6 bases removed from V and 7 bases from J, the gap between germline ends came to 18 bases. Looked up from germline, CDR1 is MDHEN and CDR2 is SYDVKM. CDR3 length: 15 residues. CDR3 loop: CASRNSWKGREKLFF. CDR3 bases: TGTGCCAGCAGGAATTCGTGGAAAGGTCGTGAAAAACTGTTTTTT.

This sequence joins TRBV5-1 and TRBJ1-4, with D possibly TRBD1 on 5 matching bases. Germline V gives CDR1 SGHRS, CDR2 YFSETQ. V was clipped by 2 bases and J by 7 bases, with 15 bases between them. The CDR3 covers 15 residues. The CDR3 coding sequence is TGCGCCAGCAGCTTTGGGGCAGCTGAAGGTGAAAAACTGTTTTTT. Translating gives CASSFGAAEGEKLFF.

This chain joins TRBV11-3 and TRBJ2-1, with D possibly TRBD1 on 5 matching bases. This CDR3 comprises 13 residues. CDR1 is SGHNT, CDR2 YENEEA, per germline. Trimming removed 5 bases from V and 7 bases from J, with 12 bases in between. The CDR3 nucleotides read TGTGCCAGCAGCGTACTTCAGGGTAATGAGCAGTTCTTC. Protein product: CASSVLQGNEQFF. The full variable domain, rest sourced from reference TRBV11-3 and TRBJ2-1, is EAGVVQSPRYKIIEKKQPVAFWCNPISGHNTLYWYLQNLGQGPELLIRYENEEAVDDSQLPKDRFSAERLKGVDSTLKIQPAELGDSAVYLCASSVLQGNEQFFGPGTRLTVL.

CDR3 sequence (DNA): TGTGCCAGCAGTTACAGGGACACCTACGAGCAGTACTTC. Residues: CASSYRDTYEQYF. The chain joins TRBV6-2 or TRBV6-3 to TRBJ2-7, with D possibly TRBD1 on 6 matching bases. This CDR3 has 13 residues. Germline lookup yields CDR1 MNHEY and CDR2 SVGEGT. Trimming stripped 2 bases from V and 2 bases from J, with 7 bases between.

The CDR3 bases are TGTGCCAGCATGGCAGGACAGGGCGGCAATCAGCCCCAGCATTTT. The encoded protein is CASMAGQGGNQPQHF. The V and J genes are TRBV2 and TRBJ1-5; 8 nucleotides agree with TRBD1. With 7 bases clipped from V and 2 bases from J, the junction kept 7 bases outside the gene matches. This CDR3 is built from 15 residues. Germline CDR1 and CDR2: SNHLY and FYNNEI.

The rearrangement joins TRBV2 to TRBJ2-3; 9 bases fit TRBD2. The CDR3 is made up of 15 amino acids. The V segment lost 4 bases and the J segment 4 bases; nucleotides outside the gene matches: 6. From germline, CDR1 is SNHLY and CDR2 FYNNEI. CDR3 residues: CASSANSGGPDTQYF. CDR3 DNA sequence: TGTGCCAGCAGTGCAAATAGCGGGGGTCCAGATACGCAGTATTTT.

The chain couples TRBV6-5 to TRBJ2-1, with TRBD1 as a possible D gene (5 bases). CDR3 length equals 14 residues. The V and J ends lost 5 bases and 6 bases respectively, with 14 bases between them. Germline V lookup: CDR1 MNHEY, CDR2 SVGAGI. The CDR3: CASSRQPQRNEQFF. The CDR3 nucleotides are TGTGCCAGCAGTAGACAGCCACAGCGCAATGAGCAGTTCTTC.

The V call is TRBV7-2, the J call TRBJ1-1; TRBD1 is a possible D gene (6 bases). This CDR3 region has 17 residues. Germline lookup yields CDR1 SGHTA and CDR2 FQGNSA. The germline V and J ends were trimmed by 7 bases and 8 bases, with 29 bases remaining between them. The CDR3 region has the DNA TGTGCCAGCAACAATGAACCGGGGGGCCGTTCTTTTAACGAAGCTTTCTTT. Its protein product is CASNNEPGGRSFNEAFF.

CDR3 amino acids: CASSYWTGQPQHF. CDR3 DNA: TGTGCCAGCAGTTACTGGACGGGGCAGCCCCAGCATTTT. The chain has TRBV6-2 or TRBV6-3 and TRBJ1-5, with D uncertain. V was clipped by 1 base and J by 7 bases, with 8 bases between them. CDR3 length: 13 residues. Germline lookup yields CDR1 MNHEY and CDR2 SVGEGT.